Below are 5 T cell receptor beta chains sequenced from a single sample in a study of CD8+ T cells in alopecia areata. Cutaneous lymph node cells were pooled, and they were sorted using CD4, CD8alpha, NKG2D, NKG2ACE and other markers. RNA extraction was followed by reverse transcription into cDNA, which acted as the sequencing template. Sequenced by immunoSEQ multiplex PCR; TCRdb stores in-frame clones only, minus some. This sample comprises approximately 280,000 clones, none seen once only. The specimen was CD4+ T cells sorted from a lymph node. All receptors come from a C3H/HeJ mouse with alopecia areata. This strain's MHC haplotype is H2-k.

Notes on this clone: Mouse germline and gene names are used. The CDR3 bases that were read are TGTGCCAGCGGTGATGCCTGGGAGAATGCT. It encodes CASGDAWENA. The full CDR3 protein reads CASGDAWENAEQFF. The chain combines TRBV13-2 with TRBJ2-1; the D gene is possibly TRBD2 (5 bases). The CDR3 end lies 4 residues beyond the end of the read and is filled in from the germline J gene. V was trimmed by 0 bases and J by 5 bases, leaving 9 bases between them. The germline V gene encodes CDR1 NNHNN and CDR2 SYGAGS (reference sequence). The CDR3 is made up of 14 amino acids.

This clone was observed a few times. Gene names and germline refer to mouse. With the read ending 4 residues before the CDR3 end, the germline J gene is used to fill in that end. This chain uses TRBV12-1 with TRBJ1-2, with unresolved D. This CDR3 spans 14 amino acids. V lost 0 bases, J lost 0 bases, and 7 bases lay in between. Germline assignment: CDR1 SGHSN and CDR2 HYEKVE. CDR3 sequence reads: CASSLEPANSDYTF. The CDR3 DNA, read in part, is TGTGCCAGCTCTCTCGAACCAGCAAACTCC. Full variable domain (missing parts from reference TRBV12-1 and TRBJ1-2): DSGVVQSPRHIIKEKGGRSVLTCIPISGHSNVVWYQQTLGKELKFLIQHYEKVERDKGFLPSRFSVQQFDDYHSEMNMSALELEDSAMYFCASSLEPANSDYTFGSGTRLLVI.

As for this clone: The gene names given are mouse names. The sequence runs out 4 residues before the end of the CDR3; the remainder is reconstructed from the germline J gene. The sample holds other DNA sequences that translate to the same CDR3. The gene calls are TRBV19 and TRBJ2-5; perhaps TRBD2 as D (5 bases). CDR3 length: 13 amino acids. Germline V CDR1 and CDR2: FNHDT, SITEND (reference sequence). CDR3 residues: CASSIVGEDTQYF. The DNA read from the CDR3 is TGTGCCAGCAGTATAGTTGGGGAAGAC.

This clone showed up just a few times. Gene names and germline match the mouse. The read gets to within 4 residues of the CDR3 end, and the germline J gene fills in the rest. The J gene is TRBJ2-3, the V gene TRBV1, with D maybe TRBD1 (6 bases). Germline lookup yields CDR1 NSQYPW and CDR2 LRSPGD (reference sequence). The V gene lost 4 bases and the J gene lost 0 bases, with 11 bases spanning the gap. The CDR3 length is 15 residues. The CDR3 protein is CTCSGQGRSAETLYF. CDR3 bases read: TGCACCTGCAGTGGCCAGGGGAGGAGTGCAGAA.

This clone was detected ten times or more. Gene names and germline match the mouse. The CDR3 extends 4 residues past the end of the read, so its final part is completed from the germline J gene. Distinct nucleotide sequences in the sample also encode this CDR3. The rearrangement uses TRBV1 and TRBJ1-1; TRBD1 aligns across 8 bases. Germline CDR1 and CDR2: NSQYPW and LRSPGD (reference sequence). The J segment lost 0 bases and the V segment lost 4 bases, leaving 1 base of the junction unmatched. The CDR3 length is 14 residues. This CDR3 reads CTCSGGQANTEVFF. Incomplete CDR3 DNA: TGCACCTGCAGTGGGGGACAGGCAAACACA.